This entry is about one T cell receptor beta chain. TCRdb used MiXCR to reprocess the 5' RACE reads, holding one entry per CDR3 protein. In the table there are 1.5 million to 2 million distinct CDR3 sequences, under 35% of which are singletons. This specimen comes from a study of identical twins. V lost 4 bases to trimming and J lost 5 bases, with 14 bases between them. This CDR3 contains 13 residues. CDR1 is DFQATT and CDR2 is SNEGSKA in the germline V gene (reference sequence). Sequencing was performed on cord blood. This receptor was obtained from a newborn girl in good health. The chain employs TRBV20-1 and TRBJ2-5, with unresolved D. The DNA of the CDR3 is TGCAGTGCTACCCTACACCCCTGGGAGACCCAGTACTTC. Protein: CSATLHPWETQYF.